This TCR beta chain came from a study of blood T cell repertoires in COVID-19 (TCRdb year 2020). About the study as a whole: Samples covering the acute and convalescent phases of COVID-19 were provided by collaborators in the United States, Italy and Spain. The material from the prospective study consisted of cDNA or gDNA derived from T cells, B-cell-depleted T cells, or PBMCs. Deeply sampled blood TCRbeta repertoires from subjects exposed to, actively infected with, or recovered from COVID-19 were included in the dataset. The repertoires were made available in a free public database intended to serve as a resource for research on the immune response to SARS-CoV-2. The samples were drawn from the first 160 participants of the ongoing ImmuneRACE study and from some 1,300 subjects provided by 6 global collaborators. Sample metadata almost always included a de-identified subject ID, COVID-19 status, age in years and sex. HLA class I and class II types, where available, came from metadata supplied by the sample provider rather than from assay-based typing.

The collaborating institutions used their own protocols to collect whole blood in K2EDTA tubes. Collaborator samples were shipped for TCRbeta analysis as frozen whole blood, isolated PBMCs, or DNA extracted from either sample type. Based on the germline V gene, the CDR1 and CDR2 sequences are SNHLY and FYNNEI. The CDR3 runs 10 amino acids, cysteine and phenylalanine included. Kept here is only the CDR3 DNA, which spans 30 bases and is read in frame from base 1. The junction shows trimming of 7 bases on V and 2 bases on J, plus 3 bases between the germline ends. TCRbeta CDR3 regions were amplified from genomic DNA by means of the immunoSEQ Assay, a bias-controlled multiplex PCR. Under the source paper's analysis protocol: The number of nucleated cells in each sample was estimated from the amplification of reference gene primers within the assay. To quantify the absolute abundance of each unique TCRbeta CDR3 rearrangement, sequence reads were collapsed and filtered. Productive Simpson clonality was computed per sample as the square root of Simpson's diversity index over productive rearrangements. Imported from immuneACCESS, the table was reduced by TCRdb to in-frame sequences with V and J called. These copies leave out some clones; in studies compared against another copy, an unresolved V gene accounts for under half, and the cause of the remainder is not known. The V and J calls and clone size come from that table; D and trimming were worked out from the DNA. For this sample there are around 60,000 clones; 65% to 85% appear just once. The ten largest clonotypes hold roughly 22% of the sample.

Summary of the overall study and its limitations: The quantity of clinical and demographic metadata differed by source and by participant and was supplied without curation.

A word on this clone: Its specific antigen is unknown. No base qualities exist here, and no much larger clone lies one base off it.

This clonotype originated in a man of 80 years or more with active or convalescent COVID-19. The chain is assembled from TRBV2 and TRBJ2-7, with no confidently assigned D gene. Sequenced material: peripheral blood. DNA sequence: TGTGCCAGCAATACCTACGAGCAGTACTTC. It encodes CASNTYEQYF.